The clone carrying this T cell receptor (beta chain) was found many times. Antigen: not known. This sample was included in a study of CD8 T cells in ankylosing spondylitis. Preparation of TCR beta libraries was done by quantitative 5'-RACE with molecular barcodes. TCRdb reprocessed the 5' RACE reads with MiXCR, giving one entry per CDR3 protein. This sample has about 540,000 distinct CDR3 sequences; 10% to 15% occur once, and the top ten carry around 6.8%. Study-level findings and limits: Disease-linked clones had a CD8+ phenotype and relatively low frequency in peripheral blood. It appeared that ankylosing spondylitis blood was characterized by a TCR beta motif of eight highly homologous variants. Certain motif variants had earlier been reported in reactive arthritis synovial fluid and blood. Significant enrichment of disease-linked clones was reportedly seen in matched ankylosing spondylitis synovial fluid.

Per the germline V gene, CDR1 is SQVTM and CDR2 is ANQGSEA. This CDR3 is built from 12 residues. Trimming removed 7 bases from V and 5 bases from J, with 14 bases in between. Sequencing was performed on blood, either unsorted or a sorted T cell fraction (not recorded which). This chain joins TRBV29-1 and TRBJ1-1; weak D call: TRBD1 (5 bases). This TCR was sampled from a male donor with ankylosing spondylitis. In DNA form, the CDR3 reads TGCAGCGCCCAGGGCCCTGGAACTGAAGCTTTCTTT. Protein product: CSAQGPGTEAFF.